The 16 T cell receptor beta chains given below trace back to one sample, sequenced in a study of T cells and Merkel cell carcinoma outcomes. The protocol was immunoSEQ multiplex PCR, while the TCRdb copy is restricted to in-frame clones and leaves out a portion. This table holds fewer than 25,000 clones, more than 65% found once. Input material: tumor tissue from Merkel cell carcinoma. The receptor set was obtained from a human donor with Merkel cell carcinoma.

This chain joins TRBV5-1 and TRBJ2-7; 7 bases match TRBD2. Germline V gene sequence: CDR1 SGHRS, CDR2 YFSETQ. This CDR3 has 14 amino acids. V lost 6 bases and J lost 2; bases outside the gene matches: 8. This CDR3 is CASNSTSSPYEQYF. The CDR3 DNA is TGCGCCAGCAATTCGACTAGCAGCCCCTACGAGCAGTACTTC.

This chain uses TRBV14 with TRBJ2-1, with D tentatively TRBD2 (7 bases). CDR1 is SGHDN, CDR2 FVKESK, per germline. The CDR3 extends over 17 amino acids. The V end lost 4 bases, the J end lost 0 bases, and 16 bases lay between the germline ends. In nucleotides, the CDR3 is TGTGCCAGCAGCCGTCACGCGGGGGACAACTCCTACAATGAGCAGTTCTTC. It yields the protein CASSRHAGDNSYNEQFF.

The V call is TRBV23-1, the J call TRBJ1-1; D might be TRBD1 (5 bases). TRBV23-1 has ORF status, its function being uncertain. V was trimmed by 3 bases and J by 2 bases, leaving 16 bases between them. This CDR3 contains 16 residues. As DNA, the CDR3 is TGCGCCAGCAGTCACACGGGACGTTTAGTTAACACTGAAGCTTTCTTT. It specifies CASSHTGRLVNTEAFF.

The chain has TRBV7-9 and TRBJ1-1; D ambiguous. Germline V gives CDR1 SEHNR, CDR2 FQNEAQ (reference sequence). The CDR3 covers 16 residues. Between the trimmed V and J ends, which lost 1 base and 3 bases, there was a span of 15 bases. DNA for the CDR3: TGTGCCAGCAGCTTAGGTGAGCGGGGAGCCGACACTGAAGCTTTCTTT. Translating it yields CASSLGERGADTEAFF.

This clone was observed a single time. The genes are TRBV19 and TRBJ2-1, with 8 bases fitting TRBD1. Germline loops: CDR1 LNHDA, CDR2 SQIVND (reference sequence). This CDR3 is built from 15 residues. The V gene end was trimmed by 7 bases and the J gene end by 2 bases; junction bases not matched to a gene: 7. The CDR3 loop is CASTPGTGAYNEQFF. The CDR3 DNA sequence: TGTGCCAGTACCCCCGGGACAGGTGCCTACAATGAGCAGTTCTTC.

The rearrangement links TRBV30 to TRBJ1-1; no definite D call. V shed 5 bases and J shed 11 bases, with 6 bases lying between them. Germline CDR1 is GTSNPN and CDR2 is SVGIG (reference sequence). CDR3 length: 8 residues. The CDR3 protein is CAWGYAFF. For the CDR3, the DNA is TGTGCCTGGGGTTATGCTTTCTTT.

The gene calls are TRBV5-4 and TRBJ2-7; 8 bases match TRBD2. The CDR3 has 13 amino acids. Losses at the gene ends were 3 bases for V and 9 bases for J; bases not matched to a gene: 8. Germline CDR1 reads SGHNT; CDR2 reads YYREEE (reference sequence). The CDR3 here is CASSSGGGGGQYF. The DNA for the CDR3 is TGTGCCAGCAGCTCCGGGGGGGGAGGTGGGCAGTACTTC.

This clone occurred once. The chain has TRBV27 and TRBJ2-6; D ambiguous. CDR1 and CDR2 from the germline V gene are MNHEY and SMNVEV (reference sequence). Trimming took 1 base from V and 2 from J, leaving 6 bases between them. The CDR3 runs to 15 residues. The CDR3 loop is CASSLWGTGANVLTF. The CDR3 bases are TGTGCCAGCAGTTTATGGGGAACTGGGGCCAACGTCCTGACTTTC. Full variable domain (missing parts from reference TRBV27 and TRBJ2-6): EAQVTQNPRYLITVTGKKLTVTCSQNMNHEYMSWYRQDPGLGLRQIYYSMNVEVTDKGDVPEGYKVSRKEKRNFPLILESPSPNQTSLYFCASSLWGTGANVLTFGAGSRLTVL.

The chain uses TRBV6-6 and TRBJ1-4; a possible D gene is TRBD1 (6 bases). Germline CDR1 reads MNHNY; CDR2 reads SVGAGI (reference sequence). This CDR3 has 14 residues. With 8 bases removed from V and 5 bases from J, the gap between germline ends came to 15 bases. As DNA, the CDR3 is TGTGCCAGCTCTTGGGGACAACAGAATGAAAAACTGTTTTTT. Its translation: CASSWGQQNEKLFF.

This clone was detected once. J is TRBJ2-6 and V is TRBV30, with TRBD1 matching over 7 bases. The CDR3 totals 15 residues. V was pared by 2 bases and J by 2 bases, with 3 bases of the junction left unmatched. In germline, CDR1 is GTSNPN, CDR2 SVGIG (reference sequence). The CDR3 loop is CAWSTQGTGANVLTF. The CDR3 DNA reads as TGTGCCTGGAGTACACAGGGGACTGGGGCCAACGTCCTGACTTTC. The entire variable domain, with the rest obtained from reference TRBV30 and TRBJ2-6, is as follows: SQTIHQWPATLVQPVGSPLSLECTVEGTSNPNLYWYRQAAGRGLQLLFYSVGIGQISSEVPQNLSASRPQDRQFILSSKKLLLSDSGFYLCAWSTQGTGANVLTFGAGSRLTVL.

V gene TRBV5-4 combines with J gene TRBJ2-1; 11 positions agree with TRBD2. CDR1 and CDR2 from the germline V gene are SGHNT and YYREEE (reference sequence). The CDR3 runs to 17 residues. J was trimmed by 7 bases and V by 4 bases; bases with no gene match: 13. This CDR3 is CASSGGLAAYLWNEQFF. In DNA form, the CDR3 reads TGTGCCAGCAGCGGGGGACTAGCGGCCTATCTTTGGAATGAGCAGTTCTTC. The variable domain in full, with the rest retrieved from reference TRBV5-4 and TRBJ2-1, is ETGVTQSPTHLIKTRGQQVTLRCSSQSGHNTVSWYQQALGQGPQFIFQYYREEENGRGNFPPRFSGLQFPNYSSELNVNALELDDSALYLCASSGGLAAYLWNEQFFGPGTRLTVL.

By its share, this clone is medium-sized. This sample also contains other DNA sequences that code for the same CDR3. V and J are TRBV5-4 and TRBJ2-7; 12 nucleotides align to TRBD1. The germline gives CDR1 SGHNT, CDR2 YYREEE (reference sequence). V shed 7 bases, J shed 0 bases, and the junction held 14 bases outside the gene matches. This CDR3 comprises 18 residues. The CDR3 spells CASWGDGTGGASSYEQYF. CDR3 sequence (DNA): TGTGCCAGCTGGGGGGACGGGACAGGGGGCGCGTCCTCCTACGAGCAGTACTTC.

The chain carries TRBV5-4 and TRBJ2-7; the D gene is possibly TRBD1 (5 bases). Trimming left V 3 bases short and J 2 bases short, with 18 bases between. The CDR3 totals 16 residues. Per germline, CDR1 SGHNT and CDR2 YYREEE (reference sequence). CDR3 bases: TGTGCCAGCAGCTCCGATACAGGCTTACGCGCCTACGAGCAGTACTTC. Its translation: CASSSDTGLRAYEQYF.

This clone appeared a single time. The chain links TRBV21-1 to TRBJ1-5. TRBV21-1 represents a pseudogene. This CDR3 has 15 residues. DNA of the CDR3: TGTGCCAGCAGCAAAGCGGAGGTTGGCAATCAGCCCCAGCATTTT. This sequence encodes CASSKAEVGNQPQHF.

V gene TRBV4-1 combines with J gene TRBJ1-1; the D is unclear. V was clipped by 2 bases and J by 1 base, with 11 bases between them. Germline V gene lookup returns CDR1 MGHRA and CDR2 YSYEKL. The CDR3 is 15 amino acids. CDR3 DNA sequence: TGCGCCAGCAGCCAACTCTTTGGTTGGAACACTGAAGCTTTCTTT. Translated, it gives CASSQLFGWNTEAFF.

The table lists this clone with a few counts. The chain is built from TRBV18 and TRBJ1-2, with TRBD1 identical over 9 bases. CDR1 KGHSH and CDR2 LQKENI come from the germline V gene. The CDR3 runs 13 residues. The V segment lost 8 bases and the J segment 8 bases; nucleotides outside the gene matches: 9. In DNA form, the CDR3 reads TGTGCCAGCCGATCGGACAGGGGAGCCGGCTACACCTTC. It translates to CASRSDRGAGYTF.